This T cell receptor beta chain was recovered during a study of cytomegalovirus exposure and HLA in healthy donors. The CDR3 spans 15 residues. CDR1 MDHEN and CDR2 SYDVKM come from the germline V gene. The V gene lost 5 bases and the J gene lost 0 bases, with 13 bases spanning the gap. The primer mix had 60 Vbeta and 13 Jbeta primers. Assay used: immunoSEQ multiplex PCR; TCRdb lists only in-frame clones, some missing. The data show more than 110,000 clones, around 80% seen once. This clone occurred a few times. The specimen was PBMCs. The J gene is TRBJ1-1, the V gene TRBV28; D might be TRBD1 (5 bases). This receptor was taken from a female donor in good health and CMV-seronegative. In DNA form, the CDR3 reads TGTGCCAGCAGTCTTACAGGCCGTTTGAACACTGAAGCTTTCTTT. This translates into CASSLTGRLNTEAFF.